Presented here are 10 T cell receptor beta chains from one specimen sequenced in a study of T cells in Graves' hyperthyroidism and ophthalmopathy. What was amplified from RNA transcripts were TCR beta CDR3 regions. First-round RT-PCR targeting the TCR CDR3 was performed with the HTBI primer set. TCRdb reprocessed the multiplex PCR reads via MiXCR and lists one record per CDR3 protein. Altogether 250,000 or so distinct CDR3 sequences are present, roughly 15% being singletons, with the ten largest covering roughly 13%. Input material: blood. These receptors all come from a woman aged 40 to 49 with Graves' hyperthyroidism that later progressed to Graves' ophthalmopathy.

This clonotype was found many times. The chain joins TRBV28 to TRBJ2-3, with D possibly being TRBD2 (5 bases). Germline CDR1 and CDR2: MDHEN and SYDVKM. V gave up 8 bases and J gave up 3 bases, with 9 bases separating them. The CDR3 is made up of 12 amino acids. The CDR3 DNA follows: TGTGCCAGCCGTAGAGGGACAGATACGCAGTATTTT. Amino acids: CASRRGTDTQYF.

This clonotype was recorded at least ten times. V gene TRBV29-1 combines with J gene TRBJ2-1; D is uncertain. V lost 7 bases to trimming and J lost 0 bases, with 16 bases between them. The CDR3 totals 15 residues. Germline V gives CDR1 SQVTM, CDR2 ANQGSEA. CDR3 sequence reads: CSAAGATDSYNEQFF. CDR3 DNA sequence: TGCAGCGCTGCCGGCGCGACCGACTCCTACAATGAGCAGTTCTTC.

Many counts were recorded for this clonotype. The chain carries TRBV25-1 and TRBJ2-7; 8 bases align to TRBD1. Unmatched junction bases numbered 17, after V lost 0 bases and J lost 4 bases. The CDR3 runs 19 residues. Germline V CDR1 and CDR2: MGHDK, SYGVNS. CDR3 DNA: TGTGCCAGCAGTGAATATATTCTTGGACCGGCAGGGGGCAGGTACGAGCAGTACTTC. Translated: CASSEYILGPAGGRYEQYF.

This clonotype appeared many times. The rearrangement links TRBV6-2 or TRBV6-3 to TRBJ2-7, with 10 bases that match TRBD2. CDR1 is MNHEY, CDR2 SVGEGT, per germline. With V trimmed by 2 bases and J by 3 bases, 7 bases remained unmatched. There are 16 residues in the CDR3. CDR3 sequence reads: CASSYRRLAGDYEQYF. The CDR3, as DNA: TGTGCCAGCAGTTACAGAAGGCTAGCGGGAGACTACGAGCAGTACTTC.

This clonotype has a handful of counts. V is TRBV11-2 and J is TRBJ2-4; no reliable D call. CDR1 is SGHAT and CDR2 is FQNNGV in the germline V gene. Trimming stripped 5 bases from V and 2 bases from J, with 16 bases between. This CDR3 is built from 16 residues. The DNA for the CDR3 is TGTGCCAGCAGCCATGACACGCTGCTGACCAAAAACATTCAGTACTTC. Protein sequence: CASSHDTLLTKNIQYF.

This clonotype was recorded at least ten times. The chain couples TRBV5-6 to TRBJ2-5; D uncertain. CDR3 length: 12 amino acids. Germline V lookup: CDR1 SGHDT, CDR2 YYEEEE. Trimming stripped 1 base from V and 4 bases from J, with 5 bases between. As DNA, the CDR3 is TGTGCCAGCAGCTTGTTGGTAGAGACCCAGTACTTC. Encoded protein: CASSLLVETQYF.

This clonotype was counted ten times or more. The CDR3 sequence: CSARCRDRWAGETQYF. For the CDR3, the DNA is TGCAGTGCTAGATGCCGCGACAGGTGGGCTGGAGAGACCCAGTACTTC. The chain has TRBV20-1 and TRBJ2-5, with TRBD1 as a possible D gene (6 bases). CDR1 and CDR2 (germline): DFQATT, SNEGSKA (reference sequence). V lost 2 bases to trimming and J lost 4 bases, with 20 bases between them. CDR3 length: 16 amino acids.

In this sample, this clonotype turned up a few times. The rearrangement links TRBV6-1 to TRBJ2-1; 10 positions match TRBD2. CDR3 length equals 15 residues. V shed 5 bases and J 4 bases; nucleotides not matched to a gene: 5. Germline V gene data show CDR1 as MNHNS and CDR2 as SASEGT. The CDR3 coding sequence is TGTGCCAGCAGTTTAACTAGCGGGACATACAATGAGCAGTTCTTC. This sequence encodes CASSLTSGTYNEQFF.

This clonotype was seen only a few times. V and J are TRBV2 and TRBJ1-1; tentatively, D is TRBD1 (5 bases). Trimming left V 4 bases short and J 6 bases short, with 24 bases between. This CDR3 contains 17 residues. The germline V gene encodes CDR1 SNHLY and CDR2 FYNNEI. In DNA, the CDR3 is TGTGCCAGCAGTGGGATGGGTGGGGGGGTGGTGGTCTCTGAAGCTTTCTTT. This gives the protein CASSGMGGGVVVSEAFF.

This clonotype was counted at least ten times. J is TRBJ2-7 and V is TRBV9; 7 bases fit TRBD1. Germline-derived CDR1 and CDR2 are SGDLS and YYNGEE. CDR3 length: 12 amino acids. The J segment lost 4 bases and the V segment lost 5 bases, leaving 3 bases of the junction unmatched. The CDR3 nucleotides are TGTGCCAGCAGTCCCAGGGGGTACGAGCAGTACTTC. This translates into CASSPRGYEQYF.